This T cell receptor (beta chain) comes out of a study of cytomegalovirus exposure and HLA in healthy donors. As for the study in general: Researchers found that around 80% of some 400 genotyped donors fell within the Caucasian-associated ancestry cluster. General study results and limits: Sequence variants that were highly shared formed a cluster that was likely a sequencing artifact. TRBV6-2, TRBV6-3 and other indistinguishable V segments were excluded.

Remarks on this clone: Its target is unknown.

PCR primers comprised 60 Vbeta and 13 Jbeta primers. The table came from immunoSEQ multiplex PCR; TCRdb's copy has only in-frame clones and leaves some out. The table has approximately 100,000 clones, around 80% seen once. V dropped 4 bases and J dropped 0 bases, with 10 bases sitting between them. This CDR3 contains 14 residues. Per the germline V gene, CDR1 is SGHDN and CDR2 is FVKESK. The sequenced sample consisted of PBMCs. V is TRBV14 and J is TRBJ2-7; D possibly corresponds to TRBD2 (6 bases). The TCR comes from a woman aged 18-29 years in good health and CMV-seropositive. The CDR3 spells CASSRSGRSYEQYF. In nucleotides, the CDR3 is TGTGCCAGCAGCCGGAGCGGGCGCTCCTACGAGCAGTACTTC.